The TCR beta chain described here comes from a study of CXCR3-negative and CXCR3-positive naive CD8 T cells. The overall study: Every library held about 1.5 +/- 0.3 million TRB reads, and the total came to 130 million to 150 million. Overall study findings and caveats: Hydrophobicity of TRB CDR3s was greater in CXCR3-positive naive cells than in CXCR3-negative naive cells. Unlike memory cells, which differed, naive CXCR3-negative and CXCR3-positive cells had similar TRBV-TRBJ usage.

This clonotype is called medium-sized based on its frequency. What it binds is not known. The CDR3 extends over 14 amino acids. Germline V gene data show CDR1 as SGHVS and CDR2 as FQNEAQ. The study made its TRB cDNA libraries by 5' RACE, adding UMI labels. TCRdb reanalyzed the 5' RACE reads, giving one entry per CDR3 protein sequence and no DNA. This sample contains under 6,000 distinct CDR3 sequences. The sample consisted of naive CXCR3+ CD8+ T cells from blood. Subset reported: CD45RO-CCR7+CD27+CD95- naive CD8+ T cells expressing CXCR3 (TNR3+). This receptor was identified in a human donor in good health. Some clones in this sample may be carry-over from other donors' samples. V usage is TRBV7-8 and J usage is TRBJ2-7; no DNA is available, so the TRBD1 call from TCRdb remains unchecked. The CDR3 region is CASSFGTRDYEQYF.